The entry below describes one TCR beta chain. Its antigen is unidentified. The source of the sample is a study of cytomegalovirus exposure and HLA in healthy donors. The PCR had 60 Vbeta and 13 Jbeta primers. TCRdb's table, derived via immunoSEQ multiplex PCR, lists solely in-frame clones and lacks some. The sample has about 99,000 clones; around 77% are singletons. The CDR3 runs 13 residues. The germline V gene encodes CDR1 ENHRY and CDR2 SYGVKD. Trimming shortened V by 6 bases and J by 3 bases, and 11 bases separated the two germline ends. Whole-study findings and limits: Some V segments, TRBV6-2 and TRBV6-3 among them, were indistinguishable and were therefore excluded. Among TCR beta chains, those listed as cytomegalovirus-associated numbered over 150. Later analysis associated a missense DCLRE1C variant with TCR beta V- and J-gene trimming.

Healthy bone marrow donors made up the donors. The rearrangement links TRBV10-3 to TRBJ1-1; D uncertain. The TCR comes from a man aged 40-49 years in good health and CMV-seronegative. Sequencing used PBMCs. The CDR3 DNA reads TGTGCCATCAGGCGGAGGGATGACACTGAAGCTTTCTTT. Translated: CAIRRRDDTEAFF.